A single T cell receptor (beta chain) is shown here with its context. This sample stems from a study of T-cell reconstitution after alpha-beta-depleted transplantation in children. Molecular barcoding with unique molecular identifiers was used for the TCRbeta library. TCRdb used MiXCR to reprocess the PCR reads, holding one entry per CDR3 protein. This table has approximately 520,000 distinct CDR3 sequences, about an eighth appearing once. The source was PBMCs, mostly from graft donor cells, collected 180 days after TCRalphabeta/CD19-depleted stem cell transplant. The sequence derives from a female patient aged 2-9 years who had a stem cell transplant for aplastic anemia, so the T cells may come from the graft donor.

Here the CDR3 DNA reads TGTGCCAGCAAGCAAGGGACTGAAGCTTTCTTT. Encoded protein: CASKQGTEAFF. The chain recombines TRBV6-2 or TRBV6-3 with TRBJ1-1; D ambiguous. The germline gives CDR1 MNHEY, CDR2 SVGEGT. The CDR3 runs to 11 residues. The V end lost 7 bases, the J end lost 5 bases, and 8 bases lay between the germline ends.